The clone carrying this TCR beta chain was picked up one time. Its antigen is still unknown. These data come from a study of T cell responses to AZD1222 COVID-19 vaccine. Study context: It was second doses at about 4 or about 12 weeks that were pooled. General observations from the study: Mapped onto spike, vaccine-associated CD4 TCRs spanned it and were dominant at 160-218 and 743-854. Two doses of AZD1222 preceded a rise in Spike-specific TCR breadth and depth.

CDR1 is SQVTM, CDR2 ANQGSEA, per germline. V lost 7 bases and J 2 bases, leaving 16 bases between the germline ends. CDR3 length equals 14 residues. The data were produced by immunoSEQ multiplex PCR, yet TCRdb's version contains in-frame clones alone and is incomplete. In the table there are approximately 100,000 clones, about 92% of which are singletons. The V call is TRBV29-1, the J call TRBJ2-3; TRBD1 or TRBD2 may be the D gene (6 bases each). This material consisted of peripheral blood, taken on day 0 of AZD1222 vaccination. This sequence was found in an adult in good health. The CDR3 spells CSERRGANTDTQYF. In DNA, the CDR3 is TGCAGCGAGAGAAGGGGGGCAAACACAGATACGCAGTATTTT.